The clone carrying this TCR beta chain was picked up many times. Amplification of TCR beta CDR3 regions was performed using RNA transcripts as template. When the TCR CDR3 underwent first-round RT-PCR, the HTBI primer set was used. TCRdb used MiXCR to reprocess the multiplex PCR reads, holding one entry per CDR3 protein. The sample records hundreds of thousands of distinct CDR3 sequences, 15% to 19% being singletons. The data derive from a study of T cells in Graves' hyperthyroidism and ophthalmopathy. With 3 bases clipped from V and 5 bases from J, the junction kept 7 bases outside the gene matches. Germline V gives CDR1 MNHEY, CDR2 SMNVEV (reference sequence). This CDR3 is 15 amino acids long. Each patient was aged 18 to 65 and had newly diagnosed hyperthyroidism of under 2 months' duration.

The sequencing sample was made of blood. The V gene is TRBV27, the J gene TRBJ2-7; 10 bases match TRBD2. This sequence originates from a woman younger than 35 with Graves' hyperthyroidism that later progressed to Graves' ophthalmopathy. The CDR3 reads CASSLGGTSADEQYF. The CDR3, as DNA: TGTGCCAGCAGTTTGGGCGGGACTAGCGCCGACGAGCAGTACTTC.